One and the same sample provided the 18 T cell receptor beta chains below, sequenced in a study of blood T cell repertoires in COVID-19. Repertoires were generated with immunoSEQ multiplex PCR, while TCRdb's copy carries only in-frame clones and drops some. In the table there are tens of thousands of clones, around 80% of which are singletons. The source material was peripheral blood. These receptor sequences come from a human donor in a cohort sampled during active COVID-19.

The chain is built from TRBV16 and TRBJ1-6; D is uncertain. The CDR3 runs to 15 residues. V was clipped by 0 bases and J by 9 bases, with 12 bases between them. CDR1 is KGHSY and CDR2 is FQNENV in the germline V gene. This chain's CDR3 is CASSQSWQGGSPLHF. CDR3 nucleotides: TGTGCCAGCAGCCAATCTTGGCAAGGAGGTTCACCCCTCCACTTT. Using reference TRBV16 and TRBJ1-6 for the parts outside the CDR3, the full variable domain is GEEVAQTPKHLVRGEGQKAKLYCAPIKGHSYVFWYQQVLKNEFKFLISFQNENVFDETGMPKERFSAKCLPNSPCSLEIQATKLEDSAVYFCASSQSWQGGSPLHFGNGTRLTVT.

The chain links TRBV18 to TRBJ2-7; D may be TRBD2 (7 bases). The CDR3 sequence is 15 residues long. The V and J ends lost 8 bases and 2 bases respectively, with 19 bases between them. In germline, CDR1 is KGHSH, CDR2 LQKENI. The CDR3 DNA reads TGTGCCAGCCGGAGGGGGGGAAGAAGAGCCTACGAGCAGTACTTC. Protein product: CASRRGGRRAYEQYF.

This sequence joins TRBV2 and TRBJ2-5; possible D gene TRBD2, 7 bases. The CDR3 covers 15 residues. Trimming stripped 10 bases from V and 2 bases from J, with 20 bases between. In germline, CDR1 is SNHLY, CDR2 FYNNEI. The CDR3 spells CATAEGGAGQETQYF. DNA of the CDR3: TGTGCCACCGCCGAGGGGGGGGCCGGTCAAGAGACCCAGTACTTC.

V and J are TRBV5-1 and TRBJ1-2, with TRBD1 identical over 7 bases. CDR1 is SGHRS and CDR2 is YFSETQ in the germline V gene. The V and J ends lost 3 bases and 8 bases, in that order; junction bases with no gene match: 7. The CDR3 is 13 residues long. The CDR3 sequence: CASSWGTAEGYTF. The CDR3 bases are TGCGCCAGCAGCTGGGGGACAGCTGAGGGCTACACCTTC.

The chain recombines TRBV29-1 with TRBJ1-4; D gene uncertain. The length of the CDR3 is 12 residues. Trimming removed 6 bases from V and 7 bases from J, with 12 bases in between. The germline V gene has CDR1 SQVTM and CDR2 ANQGSEA. The CDR3 protein is CSVSGGGEKLFF. Here the CDR3 DNA reads TGCAGCGTATCAGGTGGTGGTGAAAAACTGTTTTTT.

The chain employs TRBV6-5 and TRBJ1-2; tentatively, D is TRBD1 (6 bases). Trimming removed 10 bases from V and 2 bases from J, with 11 bases in between. Per the germline V gene, CDR1 is MNHEY and CDR2 is SVGAGI. This CDR3 is 12 amino acids long. The CDR3 sequence is CAIQTGNYGYTF. The DNA for the CDR3 is TGTGCCATTCAAACAGGGAACTATGGCTACACCTTC.

The chain has TRBV4-1 and TRBJ1-6; possible D gene TRBD1, 5 bases. Germline V gene sequence: CDR1 MGHRA, CDR2 YSYEKL. V lost 1 base and J lost 0, with 22 bases in between. The CDR3 runs 21 residues. This CDR3 reads CASSQAEAGGRFSSYNSPLHF. The CDR3 DNA sequence: TGCGCCAGCAGCCAAGCCGAGGCGGGGGGACGCTTTAGCTCCTATAATTCACCCCTCCACTTT.

The gene calls are TRBV3-1 (or the pseudogene TRBV3-2) and TRBJ2-7; possible D gene TRBD1, 6 bases. Germline CDR1 is LGHDT and CDR2 is YNNKEL (reference sequence). The CDR3 covers 14 residues. V shed 4 bases and J shed 4 bases, with 14 bases lying between them. The CDR3 region has the DNA TGTGCCAGCAGCCTGGGGACAACGAGGTACGAGCAGTACTTC. This translates into CASSLGTTRYEQYF.

This clone was seen only a few times. The CDR3 DNA is TGTGCCTGGAGTGTTGGGGGACAGGGGAATTCACCCCTCCACTTT. As protein: CAWSVGGQGNSPLHF. The chain carries TRBV30 and TRBJ1-6; 10 positions agree with TRBD1. Trimming removed 0 bases from V and 7 bases from J; junction bases left unmatched: 3. The CDR3 has 15 amino acids. The germline V gene encodes CDR1 GTSNPN and CDR2 SVGIG (reference sequence).

V and J are TRBV3-1 (or the pseudogene TRBV3-2) and TRBJ1-1; unclear D gene. The V and J ends lost 1 base and 1 base respectively, with 10 bases between them. CDR1 is LGHDT, CDR2 YNNKEL, per germline (reference sequence). The CDR3 is made up of 15 amino acids. The CDR3 DNA reads TGTGCCAGCAGCCAAGGAAGGCAGGAGAACACTGAAGCTTTCTTT. Its protein is CASSQGRQENTEAFF.

The CDR3 spells CASSTQGGQPQHF. CDR3 DNA sequence: TGTGCCAGCAGCACCCAGGGGGGACAGCCCCAGCATTTT. The rearrangement links TRBV7-8 to TRBJ1-5, with 7 positions matching TRBD1. J was trimmed by 7 bases and V by 5 bases; bases with no gene match: 5. Germline V CDR1 and CDR2: SGHVS, FQNEAQ. The CDR3 covers 13 residues.

This clone showed up just once. The chain combines TRBV20-1 with TRBJ2-3, with 8 positions matching TRBD2. The CDR3 totals 15 residues. Germline loops: CDR1 DFQATT, CDR2 SNEGSKA (reference sequence). The V and J ends lost 3 bases and 6 bases, in that order; junction bases with no gene match: 11. The CDR3 region has the DNA TGCAGTGCTAGTCGGTCGGGGGGGCCGGGTGATACGCAGTATTTT. Protein sequence: CSASRSGGPGDTQYF.

The genes are TRBV4-3 and TRBJ1-3; D remains unclear. V was shortened by 0 bases and J by 0 bases, with 12 bases between the two germline ends. The germline CDR1 and CDR2 sequences are LGHNA and YSLEER. CDR3 length equals 17 residues. CDR3 in DNA: TGCGCCAGCAGCCAAGAGCACCGTACTTTCTCTGGAAACACCATATATTTT. Encoded protein: CASSQEHRTFSGNTIYF.

This chain joins TRBV24-1 and TRBJ2-3; D is possibly TRBD1 (6 bases). V gave up 5 bases and J gave up 1 base, with 12 bases separating them. There are 15 residues in the CDR3. The germline CDR1 and CDR2 sequences are KGHDR and SFDVKD. In nucleotides, the CDR3 is TGTGCCACCAGTGGTGGACAGCGACGCACAGATACGCAGTATTTT. This translates into CATSGGQRRTDTQYF.

The rearrangement links TRBV18 to TRBJ1-2; 8 positions agree with TRBD1. The CDR3 sequence is 16 residues long. V was pared by 3 bases and J by 8 bases, with 14 bases of the junction left unmatched. Germline V CDR1 and CDR2: KGHSH, LQKENI. The CDR3 reads CASSPNPSGQGAGYTF. The CDR3 DNA is TGTGCCAGCTCACCGAATCCGTCCGGACAGGGAGCCGGCTACACCTTC.

The CDR3 DNA reads TGTGCCAGCAGCGACGGAGCAGGGCGCTTGGAGCAGTACTTC. Amino acid sequence: CASSDGAGRLEQYF. The genes are TRBV6-5 and TRBJ2-7; D might be TRBD1 (5 bases). Trimming stripped 6 bases from V and 7 bases from J, with 19 bases between. CDR1 MNHEY and CDR2 SVGAGI come from the germline V gene. The CDR3 is 14 amino acids.

The chain carries TRBV6-1 and TRBJ2-7; D may be TRBD2 (5 bases). The CDR3 runs to 14 residues. V lost 1 base and J lost 10, with 17 bases in between. Germline V gives CDR1 MNHNS, CDR2 SASEGT. CDR3: CASSEVVVDGVQYF. Here the CDR3 DNA reads TGTGCCAGCAGTGAAGTAGTGGTCGACGGGGTACAGTACTTC.

The V call is TRBV7-9, the J call TRBJ2-2; D is possibly TRBD2 (7 bases). V shed 5 bases and J shed 7 bases, with 14 bases lying between them. The CDR3 totals 14 residues. CDR1 SEHNR and CDR2 FQNEAQ come from the germline V gene (reference sequence). CDR3 coding DNA: TGTGCCAGCAGCCGGGGGGCCGAAGGCGGGGAGCTGTTTTTT. Its protein is CASSRGAEGGELFF.